These 2 T cell receptor beta chains share one sample of origin, sequenced in a study of blood T cell repertoires in COVID-19. Sequencing used immunoSEQ multiplex PCR; TCRdb keeps in-frame clones, though not all of them. This sample carries about 67,000 clones, 70% to 90% of them seen once, and the ten largest clones take over 0.95%. What was sequenced was peripheral blood. The receptors were gathered from a woman between 55 and 75 years old with acute or convalescent COVID-19.

The J gene is TRBJ1-6, the V gene TRBV7-9; D uncertain. Germline CDR1 SEHNR, CDR2 FQNEAQ (reference sequence). The V end was cut by 1 base, the J end by 15 bases, with 10 bases between. This CDR3 spans 12 amino acids. The CDR3 nucleotides are TGTGCCAGCAGCTTAGAGGTCTCGGGCCTCCACTTT. Residues: CASSLEVSGLHF.

The CDR3, as DNA: TGTGCCAGCAGGAGGGGACTAGCGGGGGGTTCCTACGAGCAGTACGTC. It specifies CASRRGLAGGSYEQYV. This chain uses TRBV5-5 with TRBJ2-7, with 15 bases that match TRBD2. V gave up 5 bases and J gave up 1 base; unmatched junction bases: 4. Per the germline V gene, CDR1 is SGHKS and CDR2 is YYEKEE (reference sequence). This CDR3 spans 16 amino acids.